This TCR beta chain was obtained from a study of blood T cell repertoires in COVID-19. Study summary: PBMCs, B-cell-depleted T cells, or T cells provided the cDNA or gDNA that made up the material.

Seattle patients were enrolled while actively infected and followed longitudinally. Per germline, CDR1 SEHNR and CDR2 FQNEAQ (reference sequence). V lost 10 bases, J lost 5 bases, and 14 bases lay in between. There are 13 residues in the CDR3. Repertoires were generated with immunoSEQ multiplex PCR, while TCRdb's copy carries only in-frame clones and drops some. The sample lists a few hundred thousand clones, approximately 88% occurring once. This clone came up a few times. This sequence joins TRBV7-9 and TRBJ2-2, with D perhaps TRBD1 (5 bases). Input material: peripheral blood. The receptor was isolated from a woman in her twenties or thirties with COVID-19, enrolled during active disease. The CDR3 loop is CATPNRRTGELFF. In DNA, the CDR3 is TGTGCCACCCCAAACAGGCGTACCGGGGAGCTGTTTTTT.